This T cell receptor beta chain was identified during a study of blood T cells in healthy people across ages. Germline V lookup: CDR1 SGHRS, CDR2 YFSETQ. The CDR3 runs to 16 residues. V was pared by 3 bases and J by 4 bases, with 19 bases between. Whole-study results and caveats: Leaving the PBMCs unsorted stopped any conclusive comparison of naive versus antigen-experienced cells.

Regarding this clonotype: Its antigen remains unknown.

Through a sample-barcoded 5' primer and a J-beta primer mix, a second PCR was run for roughly 6 to 11 cycles. TCRdb recomputed calls from the 5' RACE reads with MiXCR, one row per CDR3 protein. The sample contains more than 1,400,000 distinct CDR3 sequences, 35% to 45% of which appear only once. Every donor gave 9 to 10 milliliters of peripheral blood. This chain links TRBV5-1 with TRBJ1-1; D gene ambiguous. This clonotype was sampled from a woman in her late teens or twenties in good health. The material sequenced was blood. CDR3 protein: CASSSPVGREATEAFF. CDR3 in DNA: TGCGCCAGCAGCTCCCCGGTGGGGAGGGAGGCCACTGAAGCTTTCTTT.